A selection of T cell receptor beta chains follows, all from one sample in a study of vaccination effects on CD4 cells after COVID-19. These receptors lack a known antigen. Generated by immunoSEQ multiplex PCR, the TCRdb table keeps only in-frame clones and is missing some. The repertoire holds 20,000 to 30,000 clones, with around 66% as singletons. Specimen: CD4+ T cells from PBMCs cultured with SARS-CoV-2 spike peptides, collected before COVID-19 vaccination. These receptors all come from a human donor who had a prior SARS-CoV-2 infection. Both conserved end residues are part of each CDR3. D genes are given only for firm matches. Clone size is shown for a subset of rows, as once, few, many or a class of expanded clone.

d_gene	v_gene	abundance	j_gene	CDR3aa	CDR3nt
-	TRBV2	-	TRBJ2-1	CASSGDRYNEQFF	TGTGCCAGCAGTGGAGACAGATACAATGAGCAGTTCTTC
TRBD1	TRBV5-1	few	TRBJ1-6	CASSLEGQANSPLHF	TGCGCCAGCAGCTTGGAGGGACAGGCAAATTCACCCCTCCACTTT
-	TRBV30	-	TRBJ2-1	CAWSTGLNEQFF	TGTGCCTGGAGTACAGGGCTCAATGAGCAGTTCTTC
-	TRBV7-9	few	TRBJ1-5	CASSLGQYQPQHF	TGTGCCAGCAGCTTAGGGCAGTATCAGCCCCAGCATTTT
-	TRBV4-1	-	TRBJ2-7	CASSQVFVPYEQYF	TGCGCCAGCAGCCAAGTTTTTGTTCCCTACGAGCAGTACTTC
-	TRBV19	-	TRBJ1-6	CASSPSFGGGSPLHF	TGTGCCAGTAGCCCAAGCTTTGGGGGCGGTTCACCCCTCCACTTT
TRBD1	TRBV27	-	TRBJ2-4	CASSPLDRGHIQYF	TGTGCCAGCAGTCCCCTAGACAGGGGCCACATTCAGTACTTC
TRBD2	TRBV6-6	few	TRBJ2-7	CASGPGLDDLRQYF	TGTGCCAGCGGGCCGGGACTAGACGACCTTCGGCAGTACTTC
-	TRBV5-6	-	TRBJ2-2	CASSSDPNTGELFF	TGTGCCAGCAGCTCGGACCCGAACACCGGGGAGCTGTTTTTT
-	TRBV7-9	-	TRBJ2-1	CASEDPNEQFF	TGTGCCAGCGAGGATCCCAATGAGCAGTTCTTC
TRBD2	TRBV4-3	-	TRBJ2-1	CASSLPTSGSGNEQFF	TGCGCCAGCAGCCTACCGACTAGCGGGAGCGGAAATGAGCAGTTCTTC
TRBD2	TRBV9	few	TRBJ2-2	CASSHPGTSGATRTGELFF	TGTGCCAGCAGCCATCCGGGGACTAGCGGGGCAACTAGGACCGGGGAGCTGTTTTTT
TRBD1	TRBV23-1	-	TRBJ1-6	CASSQSDRGSSWSYNSPLHF	TGCGCCAGCAGTCAATCTGACAGGGGTTCGTCTTGGTCCTATAATTCACCCCTCCACTTT
-	TRBV7-9	-	TRBJ1-4	CASSGSWGLGEKLFF	TGTGCCAGCAGCGGAAGCTGGGGTTTGGGTGAAAAACTGTTTTTT
TRBD1	TRBV5-5	few	TRBJ1-1	CASSLLSGGDWGYTEAFF	TGTGCCAGCAGCTTGTTGTCAGGGGGCGATTGGGGGTACACTGAAGCTTTCTTT
TRBD2	TRBV7-6	-	TRBJ2-3	CASSARLAGEYTDTQYF	TGTGCCAGCAGCGCCCGACTAGCGGGAGAATACACAGATACGCAGTATTTT
TRBD1	TRBV5-6	once	TRBJ1-4	CASSPRQGEKLFF	TGTGCCAGCAGCCCGAGACAGGGGGAAAAACTGTTTTTT
TRBD1	TRBV11-2	-	TRBJ1-4	CASSWGQTNEKLFF	TGTGCCAGCAGCTGGGGACAGACGAATGAAAAACTGTTTTTT
TRBD1	TRBV30	-	TRBJ2-6	CALDRGSGANVLTF	TGTGCCTTGGACAGGGGGTCTGGGGCCAACGTCCTGACTTTC
-	TRBV19	-	TRBJ1-4	CASSRNEKLFF	TGTGCCAGTAGCAGGAATGAAAAACTGTTTTTT
-	TRBV27	-	TRBJ2-1	CASSSTGLAVGEQFF	TGTGCCAGCAGTTCAACCGGGCTCGCCGTGGGTGAGCAGTTCTTC
TRBD1	TRBV10-3	-	TRBJ2-7	CAISPTGGDYEQYF	TGTGCCATCAGTCCGACAGGGGGAGACTACGAGCAGTACTTC
TRBD1	TRBV7-9	-	TRBJ1-2	CASSRGQGNYGYTF	TGTGCCAGCAGCCGCGGACAGGGTAACTATGGCTACACCTTC
-	TRBV4-1	-	TRBJ2-1	CASSRGGLAVLGNEQFF	TGCGCCAGCAGCCGGGGGGGGCTAGCGGTCTTGGGGAATGAGCAGTTCTTC
-	TRBV5-1	-	TRBJ2-5	CASSWVQGQETQYF	TGCGCCAGCAGCTGGGTGCAGGGACAAGAGACCCAGTACTTC
-	TRBV28	-	TRBJ1-2	CASSLSWQGSYGYTF	TGTGCCAGCAGTTTAAGCTGGCAGGGGAGCTATGGCTACACCTTC
-	TRBV25-1	-	TRBJ2-3	CASSARGKGNTDTQYF	TGTGCCAGCAGTGCACGGGGAAAGGGGAACACAGATACGCAGTATTTT
-	TRBV13	-	TRBJ1-1	CASSLGLLNTEAFF	TGTGCCAGCAGCTTAGGTCTCTTGAACACTGAAGCTTTCTTT
-	TRBV27	few	TRBJ2-7	CASSFSKDGSYEQYF	TGTGCCAGCAGTTTCTCTAAGGACGGTTCCTACGAGCAGTACTTC
-	TRBV29-1	-	TRBJ1-2	CSVGGFDRNGYTF	TGCAGCGTTGGAGGATTTGACAGGAATGGCTACACCTTC
TRBD1	TRBV5-1	once	TRBJ1-4	CASSSRRGTVRNEKLFF	TGCGCCAGCAGCTCTCGGCGGGGGACAGTCAGAAACGAAAAACTGTTTTTT
-	TRBV25-1	few	TRBJ1-1	CASSENGGFGAFF	TGTGCCAGCAGTGAAAATGGGGGCTTCGGAGCTTTCTTT
TRBD2	TRBV11-2	-	TRBJ2-7	CASKRGLAGEVWYF	TGTGCCAGCAAACGTGGACTAGCGGGGGAAGTTTGGTACTTC
-	TRBV19	-	TRBJ1-4	CASRGSSATGRAEKLFF	TGTGCCAGTAGAGGCTCCTCGGCAACCGGACGTGCCGAAAAACTGTTTTTT
TRBD2	TRBV24-1	-	TRBJ2-2	CATSDAGLAHFTGELFF	TGTGCCACCAGTGATGCGGGACTAGCGCACTTCACCGGGGAGCTGTTTTTT
-	TRBV5-1	-	TRBJ1-2	CASSAGDNNYGYTF	TGCGCCAGCAGCGCCGGAGACAATAACTATGGCTACACCTTC
-	TRBV24-1	-	TRBJ1-5	CATSSAGSNQPQHF	TGTGCCACCAGTTCCGCCGGGAGCAATCAGCCCCAGCATTTT
-	TRBV4-3	-	TRBJ2-1	CASSQDSPNNEQFF	TGCGCCAGCAGCCAAGACTCGCCAAACAATGAGCAGTTCTTC
-	TRBV11-2	-	TRBJ2-1	CASSESGWGTIFF	TGTGCCAGCAGCGAATCAGGGTGGGGGACGATTTTCTTC
-	TRBV5-6	once	TRBJ1-2	CASSLGEVSSGYGYTF	TGTGCCAGCAGCTTGGGTGAAGTGTCTAGCGGCTATGGCTACACCTTC
-	TRBV7-3	-	TRBJ1-1	CASSLNSGTAAFF	TGTGCCAGCAGCTTAAACTCGGGGACGGCAGCTTTCTTT